The 25 T cell receptor beta chains reported below all come from one sample, sequenced in a study of T cell clones after liver transplantation. Generated by immunoSEQ multiplex PCR, the TCRdb table keeps only in-frame clones and is missing some. The sample has about 76,000 clones; over 65% are singletons. Sequenced material: CD4+ T cells from blood, taken at the 22-month timepoint. Receptors were obtained from a human patient who received a liver transplant. A subset of T cells may come from the graft donor.

The genes are TRBV28 and TRBJ2-3; no reliable D call. The CDR3 has 14 residues. The germline V and J ends were trimmed by 8 bases and 1 base, with 13 bases remaining between them. Germline CDR1 is MDHEN and CDR2 is SYDVKM. The CDR3 nucleotides are TGTGCCAGCCACGGTGCCCTAGGCACAGATACGCAGTATTTT. This sequence encodes CASHGALGTDTQYF. The whole variable domain, filled in from reference TRBV28 and TRBJ2-3, reads DVKVTQSSRYLVKRTGEKVFLECVQDMDHENMFWYRQDPGLGLRLIYFSYDVKMKEKGDIPEGYSVSREKKERFSLILESASTNQTSMYLCASHGALGTDTQYFGPGTRLTVL.

This sequence joins TRBV28 and TRBJ2-1; 10 positions agree with TRBD1. The germline gives CDR1 MDHEN, CDR2 SYDVKM. The CDR3 is 15 residues long. V was pared by 4 bases and J by 6 bases, with 6 bases of the junction left unmatched. The CDR3 sequence is CASSYGTGVGNEQFF. CDR3 bases: TGTGCCAGCAGTTACGGGACAGGGGTTGGCAATGAGCAGTTCTTC. The full variable domain, its missing parts supplied by reference TRBV28 and TRBJ2-1, is DVKVTQSSRYLVKRTGEKVFLECVQDMDHENMFWYRQDPGLGLRLIYFSYDVKMKEKGDIPEGYSVSREKKERFSLILESASTNQTSMYLCASSYGTGVGNEQFFGPGTRLTVL.

The CDR3 spells CASSPRDGWNEKLFF. The CDR3 bases are TGTGCCAGCAGCCCCCGGGACGGTTGGAATGAAAAACTGTTTTTT. The chain has TRBV9 and TRBJ1-4, with D perhaps matching TRBD1 (5 bases). V lost 4 bases and J lost 5, with 15 bases in between. This CDR3 region has 15 residues. In germline, CDR1 is SGDLS, CDR2 YYNGEE.

This clone was counted once. CDR3: CASSWSPSSYEQYF. The CDR3, as DNA: TGTGCCAGCAGTTGGTCCCCGAGCTCCTACGAGCAGTACTTC. V is TRBV28 and J is TRBJ2-7; D ambiguous. The CDR3 is 14 residues long. The germline CDR1 and CDR2 sequences are MDHEN and SYDVKM. V lost 4 bases, J lost 0 bases, and 10 bases lay in between.

The sample holds one count of this clone. Other DNA sequences within the sample encode an identical CDR3. J is TRBJ2-1 and V is TRBV5-1; 11 bases are shared with TRBD2. CDR1 is SGHRS and CDR2 is YFSETQ in the germline V gene. The CDR3 contains 15 residues. V dropped 4 bases and J dropped 4; count of bases not matched to a gene: 4. In DNA form, the CDR3 reads TGCGCCAGCAGCCCCGGGACTAGCGGTTACAATGAGCAGTTCTTC. This sequence encodes CASSPGTSGYNEQFF.

This sequence joins TRBV6-6 and TRBJ1-2, with a possible D match to TRBD1 (6 bases). The CDR3 totals 14 residues. Germline loops: CDR1 MNHNY, CDR2 SVGAGI (reference sequence). Trimming took 0 bases from V and 7 from J, leaving 12 bases between them. The CDR3: CASSYSGGKGGYTF. The CDR3 nucleotides are TGTGCCAGCAGTTACTCGGGGGGCAAGGGTGGCTACACCTTC.

The V call is TRBV12-5, the J call TRBJ2-2, with D hard to call. V lost 3 bases, J lost 4 bases, and 12 bases lay in between. This CDR3 is 15 amino acids long. Germline CDR1 is LGHNT and CDR2 is FRNRAP. The CDR3, as DNA: TGTGCTAGTGGTTTATATAGGGCCCTCACCGGGGAGCTGTTTTTT. As protein: CASGLYRALTGELFF.

In DNA, the CDR3 is TGTGCCAGCAGCTTAGTCGACCTGGGGGGCAATCAGCCCCAGCATTTT. Its translation is CASSLVDLGGNQPQHF. The chain employs TRBV7-2 and TRBJ1-5, with D possibly being TRBD1 (5 bases). The CDR3 runs to 16 residues. The V gene lost 1 base and the J gene lost 2 bases, with 12 bases spanning the gap. The germline V gene encodes CDR1 SGHTA and CDR2 FQGNSA.

V and J are TRBV7-2 and TRBJ2-5, with D unclear. CDR1 SGHTA and CDR2 FQGNSA come from the germline V gene. V was pared by 3 bases and J by 5 bases, with 7 bases between. The CDR3 runs 12 residues. This chain's CDR3 is CASSFLRETQYF. In DNA, the CDR3 is TGTGCCAGCAGCTTCCTGAGGGAGACCCAGTACTTC.

V usage is TRBV14 and J usage is TRBJ2-5; D not resolved. V gave up 0 bases and J gave up 2 bases, with 16 bases separating them. Germline-derived CDR1 and CDR2 are SGHDN and FVKESK. This CDR3 region has 17 residues. Here the CDR3 reads CASSQDGRRWIQETQYF. CDR3 DNA sequence: TGTGCCAGCAGCCAAGATGGCCGGCGTTGGATACAAGAGACCCAGTACTTC.

This rearrangement joins TRBV14 to TRBJ1-4; 7 bases are a match to TRBD1. V lost 5 bases to trimming and J lost 5 bases; unmatched junction nucleotides: 5. The CDR3 is 14 amino acids. Germline CDR1 is SGHDN and CDR2 is FVKESK. The CDR3 loop is CASSAQTGNEKLFF. In DNA, the CDR3 is TGTGCCAGCAGCGCACAGACAGGGAATGAAAAACTGTTTTTT.

The chain couples TRBV5-6 to TRBJ2-1; D may be TRBD1 (6 bases). CDR1 SGHDT and CDR2 YYEEEE come from the germline V gene. CDR3 length: 16 residues. The V gene lost 3 bases and the J gene lost 1 base, with 14 bases spanning the gap. The CDR3 bases are TGTGCCAGCAGCTCAACTAGGACAGAGTCCTACAATGAGCAGTTCTTC. As protein: CASSSTRTESYNEQFF.

The rearrangement links TRBV6-5 to TRBJ2-7, with D perhaps matching TRBD1 (7 bases). V was cut by 5 bases and J by 4 bases, with 12 bases left in between. The CDR3 is made up of 13 amino acids. CDR1 and CDR2 (germline): MNHEY, SVGAGI. The CDR3 is CASSTTGRYEQYF. The CDR3 DNA reads as TGTGCCAGCAGTACGACAGGGAGGTACGAGCAGTACTTC.

This chain links TRBV10-3 with TRBJ1-2; possible D gene TRBD1, 6 bases. V was clipped by 8 bases and J by 4 bases, with 14 bases between them. Per germline, CDR1 ENHRY and CDR2 SYGVKD. The CDR3 has 13 residues. The CDR3 DNA reads as TGTGCCATCGGAGTGGGAGGGGGCTATGGCTACACCTTC. Translation gives CAIGVGGGYGYTF.

The chain combines TRBV5-6 with TRBJ2-5; D unclear. Germline V gives CDR1 SGHDT, CDR2 YYEEEE. The CDR3 is 17 amino acids. Trimming removed 0 bases from V and 7 bases from J, with 22 bases in between. This CDR3 is CASSLELSTTTPGTQYF. The CDR3 DNA sequence: TGTGCCAGCAGCTTGGAGTTGAGTACCACTACTCCGGGGACCCAGTACTTC.

The chain employs TRBV7-2 and TRBJ1-1; no clear D gene. The V gene's germline CDR1 is SGHTA and CDR2 FQGNSA. Trimming left V 1 base short and J 5 bases short, with 8 bases between. There are 13 residues in the CDR3. CDR3 DNA sequence: TGTGCCAGCAGCTTAGATCCGGGGACTGAAGCTTTCTTT. Protein product: CASSLDPGTEAFF.

This chain connects TRBV7-2 to TRBJ1-2, with 7 bases lining up with TRBD1. Per germline, CDR1 SGHTA and CDR2 FQGNSA. This CDR3 has 16 amino acids. The J segment lost 2 bases and the V segment lost 2 bases, leaving 8 bases of the junction unmatched. As DNA, the CDR3 is TGTGCCAGCAGCTTAAGGGGGCAGGGGCCGAACTATGGCTACACCTTC. Its translation: CASSLRGQGPNYGYTF. Looking up the rest from reference TRBV7-2 and TRBJ1-2 gives the full variable domain: GAGVSQSPSNKVTEKGKDVELRCDPISGHTALYWYRQSLGQGLEFLIYFQGNSAPDKSGLPSDRFSAERTGGSVSTLTIQRTQQEDSAVYLCASSLRGQGPNYGYTFGSGTRLTVV.

The genes are TRBV7-3 and TRBJ2-5; TRBD1 matches at 9 bases. V was clipped by 4 bases and J by 0 bases; unmatched bases: 3. This CDR3 contains 15 residues. Germline values: CDR1 SGHTA, CDR2 FQGTGA. The CDR3 DNA follows: TGTGCCAGCAGCTCGGGACAGGGAAACCAAGAGACCCAGTACTTC. Its translation: CASSSGQGNQETQYF.

V gene TRBV5-1 combines with J gene TRBJ1-2, with no clear D. Germline CDR1 is SGHRS and CDR2 is YFSETQ. Trimming took off 0 bases at V and 3 bases at J, with 15 bases between the two ends. This CDR3 has 16 amino acids. CDR3 amino acids: CASSLAWRPLDYGYTF. The CDR3 DNA sequence: TGCGCCAGCAGCTTGGCCTGGCGGCCGTTGGACTATGGCTACACCTTC.

CDR3 residues: CASRANWAPYEQYF. As DNA, the CDR3 is TGTGCCAGTAGAGCTAACTGGGCCCCCTACGAGCAGTACTTC. The J gene is TRBJ2-7, the V gene TRBV19, with D uncertain. This CDR3 has 14 residues. Germline values: CDR1 LNHDA, CDR2 SQIVND (reference sequence). The ends were cut back, 6 bases at V and 2 bases at J, with 14 bases in the middle.

The chain is built from TRBV6-1 and TRBJ2-7, with 8 bases identical to TRBD1. Losses at the gene ends were 4 bases for V and 7 bases for J; bases not matched to a gene: 9. CDR3 size: 14 residues. Germline V lookup: CDR1 MNHNS, CDR2 SASEGT. The CDR3 region has the DNA TGTGCCAGCAGTGGGGCTTGGGACAGGACAGAGCAGTACTTC. Its protein is CASSGAWDRTEQYF.

Only a few counts were recorded for this clone. V usage is TRBV19 and J usage is TRBJ1-5; 7 nucleotides match TRBD1. This CDR3 has 15 residues. Germline CDR1 is LNHDA and CDR2 is SQIVND (reference sequence). With 4 bases clipped from V and 5 bases from J, the junction kept 8 bases outside the gene matches. The CDR3 DNA reads TGTGCCAGTAGTAGGTCCAGGGGGGAGCATCAGCCCCAGCATTTT. Its protein is CASSRSRGEHQPQHF. The full variable domain, completed using reference TRBV19 and TRBJ1-5, is DGGITQSPKYLFRKEGQNVTLSCEQNLNHDAMYWYRQDPGQGLRLIYYSQIVNDFQKGDIAEGYSVSREKKESFPLTVTSAQKNPTAFYLCASSRSRGEHQPQHFGDGTRLSIL.

This clone was counted between two and nine times. The chain carries TRBV7-2 and TRBJ1-2; D perhaps matches TRBD1 (5 bases). Germline CDR1 SGHTA, CDR2 FQGNSA. CDR3 length: 14 residues. The V and J ends lost 10 bases and 8 bases respectively, with 23 bases between them. The CDR3 here is CATDPPGRIGGYTF. The CDR3 nucleotides read TGTGCCACCGACCCCCCGGGGCGAATAGGGGGCTACACCTTC. Full variable domain (rest looked up from reference TRBV7-2 and TRBJ1-2): GAGVSQSPSNKVTEKGKDVELRCDPISGHTALYWYRQSLGQGLEFLIYFQGNSAPDKSGLPSDRFSAERTGGSVSTLTIQRTQQEDSAVYLCATDPPGRIGGYTFGSGTRLTVV.

This chain links TRBV7-2 with TRBJ2-3, with TRBD1 matching 8 bases. The V segment lost 6 bases and the J segment 6 bases; nucleotides outside the gene matches: 8. This CDR3 comprises 14 residues. Germline-derived CDR1 and CDR2 are SGHTA and FQGNSA. The CDR3, as DNA: TGTGCCAGCAGTCGCCGGACAGGGAGGGATACGCAGTATTTT. This encodes CASSRRTGRDTQYF.

The CDR3 is CASGLDSYEQFF. The CDR3 coding sequence is TGTGCTAGTGGTCTCGACTCTTATGAGCAGTTCTTC. The gene calls are TRBV12-5 and TRBJ2-1, with no clear D. Germline loops: CDR1 LGHNT, CDR2 FRNRAP. V lost 5 bases to trimming and J lost 8 bases, with 10 bases between them. The CDR3 loop spans 12 amino acids. The complete variable domain, with remaining parts taken from reference TRBV12-5 and TRBJ2-1, reads DARVTQTPRHKVTEMGQEVTMRCQPILGHNTVFWYRQTMMQGLELLAYFRNRAPLDDSGMPKDRFSAEMPDATLATLKIQPSEPRDSAVYFCASGLDSYEQFFGPGTRLTVL.